The entry below gives a single T cell receptor beta chain sequence along with its context. Its antigen is unknown. Method: immunoSEQ multiplex PCR; TCRdb's copy keeps in-frame clones and lacks some. The sample holds some 340,000 clones, around 87% seen once. In germline, CDR1 is MRHNA, CDR2 SNTAGT. With V trimmed by 6 bases and J by 5 bases, 5 bases remained unmatched. This CDR3 is 14 amino acids long. This specimen belongs to a study of cytomegalovirus exposure and HLA in healthy donors. Points from the study as a whole: Among TCR beta chains, those listed as cytomegalovirus-associated numbered about 160. Many donors shared some public TCRs, even though most TCR sequences were rare. According to a later analysis, TCR clusters from the first cohort tended to co-occur in the approximately 120 validation repertoires.

The TCR originated in a woman in her 30s in good health and CMV-seropositive. The J gene is TRBJ1-5, the V gene TRBV6-4, with 9 bases lining up with TRBD1. Input material: PBMCs. The DNA for the CDR3 is TGTGCCAGCAGCCGGGACAGGGTCTATCAGCCCCAGCATTTT. Translating it yields CASSRDRVYQPQHF.